The rows below give T cell receptor beta chains drawn from one sample of a study of Ad26.COV2.S vaccination and SARS-CoV-2 variants. Here immunoSEQ multiplex PCR was the method, and the copy in TCRdb shows in-frame clones only, minus some. The sample consists of over 110,000 clones, 86% of them appearing once. The sequences come from peripheral blood, collected after recovery from COVID-19. The receptor set was obtained from a human donor who had recovered from COVID-19. CDR3s leave out the opening cysteine and the closing phenylalanine or tryptophan.

v_call | cdr3_aa
TRBV19 | ASSPAAREQF
TRBV6-2/TRBV6-3 | ASSYPTGVKGAYEQY
TRBV28 | ASSVAGGSNTEAF
TRBV10-2 | ASSERLAGTDTQY
TRBV11-2 | ASSSRDRSFYGYT
TRBV12-5 | ASGGGVSNQPQH
TRBV6-5 | ASSLHIREVNYEQY
TRBV5-5 | ASSLGGTGDEAF
TRBV30 | AWDRGGNTEAF
TRBV9 | ASSVGSGGIYGYT
TRBV4-1 | ASSQETPTYNEQF
TRBV9 | ASSVREAGGYNEQF
TRBV28 | ATLNPPRGSNQPQH
TRBV19 | ASSLRGVGNEKLF
TRBV11-2 | ASNRMGDTQY
TRBV30 | AWSVPIGEPQH
TRBV6-5 | ASHRGNREKLF
TRBV19 | ASSIEVVAGASNEQF
TRBV9 | ASGRASTDTQY
TRBV4-3 | ASSQVQHRDRIYEQY
TRBV11-2 | ASSPPPGLAGPGSY
TRBV18 | ASSPGGSAGNTIY
TRBV19 | AGRDINTGELF
TRBV6-2/TRBV6-3 | ASSDPEETNSPLH
TRBV5-3 | ARRNRRGDNQPQH
TRBV20-1 | SASRQGGPNSSGANVLT
TRBV7-2 | ASSSFQNSEQY
TRBV2 | ASSYMTGKNTEAF
TRBV7-9 | ASSGIGGEKLF
TRBV28 | ASQGTGQPQH
TRBV27 | ASILLGPSPLYEQY
TRBV11-2 | ASSLVRGFTDTQY
TRBV27 | ASSPIDSLRNYGYT
TRBV7-6 | ASSLGGSEQY
TRBV15 | ATSRHRFLSNQPQH
TRBV7-8 | ASRTSGANEQF
TRBV20-1 | SATDRSNQPQH